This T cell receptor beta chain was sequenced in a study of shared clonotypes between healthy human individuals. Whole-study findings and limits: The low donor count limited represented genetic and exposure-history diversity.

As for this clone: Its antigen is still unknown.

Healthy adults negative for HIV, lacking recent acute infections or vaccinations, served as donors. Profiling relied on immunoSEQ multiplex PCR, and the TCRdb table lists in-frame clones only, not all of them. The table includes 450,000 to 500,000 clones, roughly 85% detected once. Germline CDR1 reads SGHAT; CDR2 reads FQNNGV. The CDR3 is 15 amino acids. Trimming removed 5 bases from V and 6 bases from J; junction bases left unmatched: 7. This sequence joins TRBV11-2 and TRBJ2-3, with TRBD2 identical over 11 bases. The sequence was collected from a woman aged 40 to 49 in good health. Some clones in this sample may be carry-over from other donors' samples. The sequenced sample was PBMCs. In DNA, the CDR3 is TGTGCCAGCAGCCTTAGCGGGAGGGGGGGCGATACGCAGTATTTT. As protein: CASSLSGRGGDTQYF. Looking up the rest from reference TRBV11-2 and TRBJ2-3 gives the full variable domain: EAGVAQSPRYKIIEKRQSVAFWCNPISGHATLYWYQQILGQGPKLLIQFQNNGVVDDSQLPKDRFSAERLKGVDSTLKIQPAKLEDSAVYLCASSLSGRGGDTQYFGPGTRLTVL.